The subject of this entry is one TCR beta chain. The CDR3 is 11 amino acids. V lost 7 bases, J lost 6 bases, and 6 bases lay in between. Looked up from germline, CDR1 is LNHDA and CDR2 is SQIVND (reference sequence). The data belong to a study of shared clonotypes between healthy human individuals. Method: immunoSEQ multiplex PCR; TCRdb's copy keeps in-frame clones and lacks some. Altogether some 1.4 million clones are present, about 96% being singletons, with the ten largest covering about 1.2%. The TCR was taken from a man in his thirties or forties in good health. This rearrangement joins TRBV19 to TRBJ2-2; D remains unclear. What was sequenced was naive CD4+ T cells sorted from blood. Subset meaning: CD45RA+ positively selected. CDR3 nucleotide sequence: TGTGCCAGTAACTGGCCCGGGGAGCTGTTTTTT. Encoded protein: CASNWPGELFF.